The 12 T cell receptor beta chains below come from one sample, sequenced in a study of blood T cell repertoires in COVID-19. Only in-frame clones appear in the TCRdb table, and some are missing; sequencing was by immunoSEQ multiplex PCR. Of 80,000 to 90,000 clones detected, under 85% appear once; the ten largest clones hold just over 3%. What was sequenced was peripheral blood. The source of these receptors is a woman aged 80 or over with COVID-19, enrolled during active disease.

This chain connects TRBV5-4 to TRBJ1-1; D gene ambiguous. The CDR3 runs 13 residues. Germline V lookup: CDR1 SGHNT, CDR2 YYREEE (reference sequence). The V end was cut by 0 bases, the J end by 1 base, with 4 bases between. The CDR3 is CASSLVRNTEAFF. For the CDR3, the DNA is TGTGCCAGCAGCTTGGTCAGGAACACTGAAGCTTTCTTT.

Here the CDR3 DNA reads TGTGCCAGCAGCTCGAGAAAGGGGTCTTACGAGCAGTACTTC. It yields the protein CASSSRKGSYEQYF. The chain uses TRBV7-2 and TRBJ2-7; D may be TRBD1 (5 bases). The V gene's germline CDR1 is SGHTA and CDR2 FQGNSA. This CDR3 region has 14 residues. V was trimmed by 4 bases and J by 4 bases, leaving 14 bases between them.

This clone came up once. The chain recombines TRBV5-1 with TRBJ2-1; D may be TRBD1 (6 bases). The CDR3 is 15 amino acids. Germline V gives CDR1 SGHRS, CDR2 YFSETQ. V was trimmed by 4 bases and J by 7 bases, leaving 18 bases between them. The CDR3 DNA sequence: TGCGCCAGCAGCATTAGACAGGCCTTTGGGAATGAGCAGTTCTTC. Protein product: CASSIRQAFGNEQFF.

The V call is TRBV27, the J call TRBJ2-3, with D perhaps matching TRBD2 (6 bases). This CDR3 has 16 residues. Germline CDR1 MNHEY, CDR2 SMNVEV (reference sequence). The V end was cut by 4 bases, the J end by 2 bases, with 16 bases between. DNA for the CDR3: TGTGCCAGCAGTTCCCCTAGTGGCGGGGCCACAGATACGCAGTATTTT. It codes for CASSSPSGGATDTQYF.

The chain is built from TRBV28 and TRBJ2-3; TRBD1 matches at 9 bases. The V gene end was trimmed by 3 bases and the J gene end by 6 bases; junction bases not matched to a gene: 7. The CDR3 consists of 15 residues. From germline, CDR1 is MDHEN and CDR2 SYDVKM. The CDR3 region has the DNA TGTGCCAGCAGTTTTTCGGGACAGGGACGGGATACGCAGTATTTT. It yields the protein CASSFSGQGRDTQYF.

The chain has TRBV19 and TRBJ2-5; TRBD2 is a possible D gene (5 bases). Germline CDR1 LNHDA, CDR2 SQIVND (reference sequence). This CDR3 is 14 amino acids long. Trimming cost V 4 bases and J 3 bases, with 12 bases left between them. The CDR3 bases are TGTGCCAGTAGTAGGCGCTTGAGGGAAGAGACCCAGTACTTC. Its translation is CASSRRLREETQYF.

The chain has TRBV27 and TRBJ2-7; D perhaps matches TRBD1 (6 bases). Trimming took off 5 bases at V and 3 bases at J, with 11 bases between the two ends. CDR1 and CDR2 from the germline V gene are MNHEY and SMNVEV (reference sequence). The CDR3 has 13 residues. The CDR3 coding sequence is TGTGCCAGCAGTAGACAGGCCCGCTACGAGCAGTACTTC. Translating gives CASSRQARYEQYF.

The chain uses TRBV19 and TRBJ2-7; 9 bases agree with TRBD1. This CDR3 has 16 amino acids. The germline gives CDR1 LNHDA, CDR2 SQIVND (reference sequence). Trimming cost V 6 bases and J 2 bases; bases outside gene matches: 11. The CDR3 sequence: CASSAGQGSVPYEQYF. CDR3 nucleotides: TGTGCCAGTAGCGCTGGACAGGGGTCCGTTCCCTACGAGCAGTACTTC.

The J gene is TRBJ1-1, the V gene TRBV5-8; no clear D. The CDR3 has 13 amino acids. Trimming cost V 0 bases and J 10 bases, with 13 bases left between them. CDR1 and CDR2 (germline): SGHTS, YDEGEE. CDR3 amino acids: CASSLGGFTRAFF. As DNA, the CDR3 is TGTGCCAGCAGCTTGGGAGGATTCACCAGAGCTTTCTTT.

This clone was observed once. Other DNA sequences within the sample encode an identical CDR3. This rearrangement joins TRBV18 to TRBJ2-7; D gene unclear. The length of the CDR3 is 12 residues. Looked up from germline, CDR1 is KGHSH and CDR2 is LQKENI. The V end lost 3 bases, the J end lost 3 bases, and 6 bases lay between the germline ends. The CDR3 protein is CASSPLGYEQYF. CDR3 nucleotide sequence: TGTGCCAGCTCACCCCTAGGCTACGAGCAGTACTTC. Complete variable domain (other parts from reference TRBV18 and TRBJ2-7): NAGVMQNPRHLVRRRGQEARLRCSPMKGHSHVYWYRQLPEEGLKFMVYLQKENIIDESGMPKERFSAEFPKEGPSILRIQQVVRGDSAAYFCASSPLGYEQYFGPGTRLTVT.

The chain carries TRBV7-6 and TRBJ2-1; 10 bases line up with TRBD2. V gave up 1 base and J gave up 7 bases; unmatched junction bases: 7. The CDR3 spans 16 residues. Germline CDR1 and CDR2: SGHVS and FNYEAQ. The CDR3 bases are TGTGCCAGCAGCTTAGTAGGGAGACTAGCGGGTAATGAGCAGTTCTTC. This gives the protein CASSLVGRLAGNEQFF.

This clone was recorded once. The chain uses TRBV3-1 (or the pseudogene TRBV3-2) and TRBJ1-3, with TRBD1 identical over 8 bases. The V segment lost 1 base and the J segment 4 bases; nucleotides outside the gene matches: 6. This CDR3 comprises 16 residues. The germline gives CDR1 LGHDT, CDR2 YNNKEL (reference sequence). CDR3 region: CASSQVGQGLGNTIYF. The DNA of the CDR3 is TGTGCCAGCAGCCAAGTTGGACAGGGCTTGGGAAACACCATATATTTT.